A selection of T cell receptor beta chains follows, all from one sample in a study of blood T cell repertoires in COVID-19. The method was immunoSEQ multiplex PCR; TCRdb's version includes in-frame clones alone and lacks a portion of them. The table lists 150,000 to 200,000 clones, roughly 90% of them singletons. The sequenced sample consisted of peripheral blood. These receptors were taken from a woman aged 55 to 70 with COVID-19, enrolled during active disease. CDR3s include the opening cysteine and the closing phenylalanine or tryptophan. D genes are given only for firm matches. The listing skips clone size in some rows; elsewhere it reads once, few, many or a size class.

TRBV11-2	TRBJ1-2	TRBD1	once	TGTGCCAGCAGCTTAGGGACAGGGAGCGGCTACACCTTC	CASSLGTGSGYTF
TRBV7-9	TRBJ2-7	TRBD1	-	TGTGCCAGCAGCCAGGGGACAGCTTACGAGCAGTACTTC	CASSQGTAYEQYF
TRBV18	TRBJ2-3	TRBD1	-	TGTGCCAGCTCACCACAGCCGGGACAGGCAGATACGCAGTATTTT	CASSPQPGQADTQYF
TRBV10-1	TRBJ1-1	-	few	TGCGCCAGCAGTGAGGAGGGCCGGGCGGCTTTCTTT	CASSEEGRAAFF
TRBV9	TRBJ1-3	TRBD1	-	TGTGCCAGCAGCCCTCGGACAGGGTACTCTGGAAACACCATATATTTT	CASSPRTGYSGNTIYF
TRBV7-9	TRBJ1-5	-	-	TGTGCCAGCAGCTTCTCTACAGGATTCAATCAGCCCCAGCATTTT	CASSFSTGFNQPQHF
TRBV30	TRBJ2-5	TRBD2	-	TGTGCCTGGTCACTAGCGGGAGGTGAGACCCAGTACTTC	CAWSLAGGETQYF
TRBV11-2	TRBJ1-2	-	-	TGTGCCAGCAGCCGATCAGGGTACTATGGCTACACCTTC	CASSRSGYYGYTF
TRBV10-3	TRBJ1-5	TRBD1	few	TGTGCCATCAGTGAGGACAGGGGTGGTCAGCCCCAGCATTTT	CAISEDRGGQPQHF
TRBV7-2	TRBJ2-1	TRBD2	-	TGTGCCAGCAGCTCCTCCGGCGGGAGGGCCGATTACAATGAGCAGTTCTTC	CASSSSGGRADYNEQFF
TRBV27	TRBJ2-7	-	-	TGTGCCAGCAGTTTTTTAAATCAAGCGTTCTACGAGCAGTACTTC	CASSFLNQAFYEQYF
TRBV3-1/TRBV3-2	TRBJ1-1	-	few	TGTGCCAGCGTCCCGTCGACAGGGAACACTGAAGCTTTCTTT	CASVPSTGNTEAFF
TRBV6-4	TRBJ1-5	-	-	TGTGCCAGCAGTGAGGTGGGAGCATCAAGCAATCAGCCCCAGCATTTT	CASSEVGASSNQPQHF
TRBV19	TRBJ1-4	-	-	TGTGCCAGTACCCCCGGGAGAACAACTAATGAAAAACTGTTTTTT	CASTPGRTTNEKLFF
TRBV29-1	TRBJ2-7	-	-	TGCAGCGTTGGAAGGGGTAGTGGAGGGCCGTACGAGCAGTACTTC	CSVGRGSGGPYEQYF
TRBV30	TRBJ2-1	TRBD2	-	TGTGCCTGGAGTCAACGACTAGCGGGAATTGGCAATGAGCAGTTCTTC	CAWSQRLAGIGNEQFF
TRBV6-5	TRBJ2-7	TRBD2	-	TGTGCCAGCAACCGACTAGCGGGAGAATACGAGCAGTACTTC	CASNRLAGEYEQYF
TRBV10-3	TRBJ2-1	TRBD1	-	TGTGCCATCAGTGAGGACAGGGTCTACAATGAGCAGTTCTTC	CAISEDRVYNEQFF
TRBV24-1	TRBJ2-1	TRBD2	-	TGTGCCACCAGTGATTTGAGCGGGAGCTCCTACAATGAGCAGTTCTTC	CATSDLSGSSYNEQFF
TRBV30	TRBJ1-1	-	-	TGTGCCTGGAGTGTAAGTGGGAGAACTGAAGCTTTCTTT	CAWSVSGRTEAFF
TRBV11-2	TRBJ2-1	TRBD2	-	TGTGCCAGCAGTGCAGCGGGAGTCGTCAATGAGCAGTTCTTC	CASSAAGVVNEQFF